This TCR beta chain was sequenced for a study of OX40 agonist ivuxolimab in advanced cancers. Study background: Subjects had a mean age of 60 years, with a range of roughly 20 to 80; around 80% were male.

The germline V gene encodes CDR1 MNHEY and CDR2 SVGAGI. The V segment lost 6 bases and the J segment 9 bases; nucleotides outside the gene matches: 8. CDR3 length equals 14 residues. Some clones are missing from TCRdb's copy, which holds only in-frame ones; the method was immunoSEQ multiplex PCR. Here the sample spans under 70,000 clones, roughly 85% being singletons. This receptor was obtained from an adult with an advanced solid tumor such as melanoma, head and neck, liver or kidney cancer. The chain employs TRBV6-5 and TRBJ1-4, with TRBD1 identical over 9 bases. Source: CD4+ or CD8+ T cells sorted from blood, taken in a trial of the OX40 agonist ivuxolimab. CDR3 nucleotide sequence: TGTGCCAGCAGGTCCGGGACAGGGATTAAAAAACTGTTTTTT. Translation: CASRSGTGIKKLFF.